This T cell receptor beta chain was recovered during a study of control samples from healthy donors and cancer patients. Germline loops: CDR1 SQVTM, CDR2 ANQGSEA. This CDR3 is 13 amino acids long. Trimming stripped 6 bases from V and 2 bases from J, with 14 bases between. Only in-frame clones appear in the TCRdb table, and some are missing; sequencing was by immunoSEQ multiplex PCR. The sample carries fewer than 300,000 clones, roughly 82% recorded once. The rearrangement uses TRBV29-1 and TRBJ2-7; D possibly corresponds to TRBD1 (6 bases). What was sequenced was PBMCs. The sequence derives from a woman aged 55-75 years with lung cancer. This CDR3 reads CSVRQDGAYEQYF. For the CDR3, the DNA is TGCAGCGTGAGACAGGACGGGGCCTACGAGCAGTACTTC.